Below are 3 T cell receptor beta chains sequenced from a single sample in a study of T cells after yellow fever vaccination. A single record per CDR3 protein comes from TCRdb applying MiXCR to the 5' RACE reads. The repertoire holds 320,000 or so distinct CDR3 sequences, with roughly 8% as singletons. The starting material was PBMCs, obtained roughly seven weeks after the first yellow fever vaccination. These receptor sequences come from a man aged 18 to 30 who received the YFV17D yellow fever vaccine.

This clonotype has just a few counts. V is TRBV7-9 and J is TRBJ2-3; 12 bases line up with TRBD2. Per the germline V gene, CDR1 is SEHNR and CDR2 is FQNEAQ (reference sequence). This CDR3 is built from 17 residues. J lost 8 bases, V lost 5 bases, and 14 bases had no gene match. The CDR3 loop is CASSARTSGTGDGTQYF. The CDR3, as DNA: TGTGCCAGCAGCGCCCGGACTAGCGGGACCGGGGATGGTACGCAGTATTTT.

V usage is TRBV19 and J usage is TRBJ1-5; no clear D. The CDR3 extends over 15 amino acids. Per germline, CDR1 LNHDA and CDR2 SQIVND (reference sequence). V dropped 5 bases and J dropped 7 bases, with 18 bases sitting between them. For the CDR3, the DNA is TGTGCCAGTAGTGCTACAATAGGGCGGAGGCAGCCCCAGCATTTT. It codes for CASSATIGRRQPQHF.

The rearrangement uses TRBV6-5 and TRBJ1-3, with D possibly matching TRBD1 (5 bases). CDR3 length equals 15 residues. Trimming took off 2 bases at V and 2 bases at J, with 10 bases between the two ends. The germline V gene encodes CDR1 MNHEY and CDR2 SVGAGI. The CDR3 DNA sequence: TGTGCCAGCAGTTACGACAGTTTACCTGGAAACACCATATATTTT. Its translation is CASSYDSLPGNTIYF.